These 25 T cell receptor beta chains originate from one sample sequenced in a study of control samples from healthy donors and cancer patients. Generated by immunoSEQ multiplex PCR, the TCRdb table keeps only in-frame clones and is missing some. This table holds tens of thousands of clones, 88% found once. The sample comprised PBMCs. Receptor source: a man aged 45-60 years with head and neck cancer.

V usage is TRBV11-3 and J usage is TRBJ2-3; 8 bases align to TRBD2. The CDR3 has 15 residues. Germline trimming cut 3 bases from V and 3 bases from J; bases unmatched to any gene: 5. Germline CDR1 is SGHNT and CDR2 is YENEEA. The CDR3 region has the DNA TGTGCCAGCAGCTTGCGGGGGGCGCAAACAGATACGCAGTATTTT. Its protein product is CASSLRGAQTDTQYF.

This rearrangement joins TRBV27 to TRBJ2-7; 9 bases align to TRBD2. V shed 4 bases and J 0 bases; nucleotides not matched to a gene: 4. The CDR3 sequence is 15 residues long. Germline V gene data show CDR1 as MNHEY and CDR2 as SMNVEV (reference sequence). DNA of the CDR3: TGTGCCAGCAGTTCCTTAGCGGGGGCCTCCTACGAGCAGTACTTC. Its protein is CASSSLAGASYEQYF.

The chain carries TRBV19 and TRBJ1-6; tentatively, D is TRBD1 (5 bases). The V gene's germline CDR1 is LNHDA and CDR2 SQIVND (reference sequence). Trimming shortened V by 7 bases and J by 7 bases, and 11 bases separated the two germline ends. The CDR3 length is 13 residues. The CDR3 spells CASTLGVNSPLHF. For the CDR3, the DNA is TGTGCCAGTACCCTGGGGGTGAATTCACCCCTCCACTTT.

The gene calls are TRBV28 and TRBJ1-1; 7 positions agree with TRBD1. V gave up 5 bases and J gave up 7 bases; unmatched junction bases: 13. Germline V lookup: CDR1 MDHEN, CDR2 SYDVKM. The CDR3 covers 15 residues. The CDR3 bases are TGTGCCAGCAGTACACTAGGCACACAGGGGAATGAAGCTTTCTTT. The encoded protein is CASSTLGTQGNEAFF.

This sequence joins TRBV30 and TRBJ2-3, with D hard to call. This CDR3 spans 18 amino acids. With 3 bases removed from V and 0 bases from J, the gap between germline ends came to 22 bases. Germline V lookup: CDR1 GTSNPN, CDR2 SVGIG (reference sequence). The CDR3 coding sequence is TGTGCCTGGAGCCCCCTCCAGACCGCCCGACCTAGCACAGATACGCAGTATTTT. It yields the protein CAWSPLQTARPSTDTQYF.

This clone was picked up one time. This chain connects TRBV29-1 to TRBJ1-5; D unresolved. CDR3 length: 13 residues. V was clipped by 8 bases and J by 5 bases, with 16 bases between them. Germline assignment: CDR1 SQVTM and CDR2 ANQGSEA. CDR3 region: CSFKGGPDQPQHF. Here the CDR3 DNA reads TGCAGCTTTAAGGGAGGGCCTGATCAGCCCCAGCATTTT.

Worth noting for this clone: One end of the junction varies from germline; a read error may be responsible. The rearrangement links TRBV5-1 to TRBJ2-6; weak D call: TRBD1 (5 bases). This CDR3 contains 13 residues. Germline values: CDR1 SGHRS, CDR2 YFSETQ. CDR3 DNA: TGCGCCAGCACATTCTCTGGGGCCAACGTCCCGACTTTC. This codes for CASTFSGANVPTF. The complete variable domain, with remaining parts taken from reference TRBV5-1 and TRBJ2-6, reads KAGVTQTPRYLIKTRGQQVTLSCSPISGHRSVSWYQQTPGQGLQFLFEYFSETQRNKGNFPGRFSGRQFSNSRSEMNVSTLELGDSALYLCASTFSGANVPTFGAGSRLTVL.

The chain combines TRBV11-2 with TRBJ2-3, with D perhaps matching TRBD1 (6 bases). The germline V gene encodes CDR1 SGHAT and CDR2 FQNNGV. The CDR3 has 14 residues. Deletions cut 5 bases from V and 1 base from J, with 10 bases between. The CDR3 region is CASSRDTRTDTQYF. The CDR3 DNA reads TGTGCCAGCAGCCGGGACACCCGCACAGATACGCAGTATTTT.

The chain uses TRBV3-1 (or the pseudogene TRBV3-2) and TRBJ2-1; no firm D call. This CDR3 comprises 15 residues. Germline CDR1 is LGHDT and CDR2 is YNNKEL (reference sequence). Trimming removed 0 bases at V and 4 bases at J, with 10 bases between. The DNA for the CDR3 is TGTGCCAGCAGCCAAGATACGCCCCGATACAATGAGCAGTTCTTC. Its translation is CASSQDTPRYNEQFF.

The chain is built from TRBV20-1 and TRBJ1-3; no clear D. Deletions cut 3 bases from V and 0 bases from J, with 9 bases between. Germline V CDR1 and CDR2: DFQATT, SNEGSKA (reference sequence). This CDR3 is 14 amino acids long. The CDR3 reads CSASGRNSGNTIYF. CDR3 coding DNA: TGCAGTGCTAGTGGCAGAAACTCTGGAAACACCATATATTTT.

This chain connects TRBV6-5 to TRBJ1-2; D call uncertain. The CDR3 sequence is 11 residues long. The ends were cut back, 8 bases at V and 7 bases at J, with 11 bases in the middle. The germline CDR1 and CDR2 sequences are MNHEY and SVGAGI. The CDR3 region is CASSGSGGYTF. The DNA of the CDR3 is TGTGCCAGCTCGGGGAGCGGTGGCTACACCTTC.

The V call is TRBV12-3 or TRBV12-4, the J call TRBJ1-2; a weak D match, TRBD1 (5 bases). The germline V and J ends were trimmed by 4 bases and 7 bases, with 13 bases remaining between them. The CDR3 is 13 amino acids. DNA for the CDR3: TGTGCCAGCAGTTGGACCGGGACCAGTGGCTACACCTTC. Protein sequence: CASSWTGTSGYTF.

V usage is TRBV27 and J usage is TRBJ1-2; the D gene is possibly TRBD1 (5 bases). V was trimmed by 5 bases and J by 4 bases, leaving 23 bases between them. Germline CDR1 MNHEY, CDR2 SMNVEV (reference sequence). CDR3 size: 17 residues. Here the CDR3 DNA reads TGTGCCAGCAGTCTAAACGTCCCAGGGAGGGAGGGCTATGGCTACACCTTC. This gives the protein CASSLNVPGREGYGYTF.

The genes are TRBV2 and TRBJ1-2; D unresolved. The germline gives CDR1 SNHLY, CDR2 FYNNEI. The CDR3 contains 13 residues. V was cut by 4 bases and J by 5 bases, with 11 bases left in between. This CDR3 reads CASSGEGWYGYTF. CDR3 in DNA: TGTGCCAGCAGTGGGGAAGGATGGTATGGCTACACCTTC.

The gene calls are TRBV29-1 and TRBJ1-2; 8 nucleotides line up with TRBD1. Germline trimming cut 6 bases from V and 4 bases from J; bases unmatched to any gene: 10. This CDR3 contains 14 residues. CDR1 is SQVTM, CDR2 ANQGSEA, per germline. CDR3 sequence: CSVGSGGAIYGYTF. CDR3 coding DNA: TGCAGCGTAGGTTCAGGGGGCGCGATCTATGGCTACACCTTC.

This chain links TRBV19 with TRBJ1-2; TRBD1 is a possible D gene (5 bases). Germline CDR1 and CDR2: LNHDA and SQIVND (reference sequence). CDR3 length: 13 residues. The germline V and J ends were trimmed by 7 bases and 5 bases, with 14 bases remaining between them. CDR3 DNA: TGTGCCAGTACCGATGGGGGGGTGTATGGCTACACCTTC. It translates to CASTDGGVYGYTF.

The rearrangement uses TRBV25-1 and TRBJ1-1, with 10 positions matching TRBD1. This CDR3 region has 16 residues. J lost 1 base, V lost 6 bases, and 8 bases had no gene match. Germline V gene sequence: CDR1 MGHDK, CDR2 SYGVNS. The CDR3 protein is CASSPTGGGRNTEAFF. CDR3 bases: TGTGCCAGCAGCCCGACAGGGGGCGGGAGGAACACTGAAGCTTTCTTT. Based on the CDR3 plus reference TRBV25-1 and TRBJ1-1, the full variable domain is EADIYQTPRYLVIGTGKKITLECSQTMGHDKMYWYQQDPGMELHLIHYSYGVNSTEKGDLSSESTVSRIRTEHFPLTLESARPSHTSQYLCASSPTGGGRNTEAFFGQGTRLTVV.

The V and J genes are TRBV11-2 and TRBJ1-6; D is ambiguous. The germline V and J ends were trimmed by 4 bases and 6 bases, with 7 bases remaining between them. The V gene's germline CDR1 is SGHAT and CDR2 FQNNGV. The CDR3 has 13 amino acids. CDR3 DNA: TGTGCCAGCAGCTCGTCTCCTAATTCACCCCTCCACTTT. It yields the protein CASSSSPNSPLHF.

This chain joins TRBV7-8 and TRBJ2-5, with D possibly called TRBD1 or TRBD2 (6 bases each). The V gene's germline CDR1 is SGHVS and CDR2 FQNEAQ. The V gene lost 2 bases and the J gene lost 7 bases, with 17 bases spanning the gap. The CDR3 runs to 15 residues. CDR3 amino acids: CASSLSGGHHTTQYF. Here the CDR3 DNA reads TGTGCCAGCAGCTTATCCGGGGGCCATCATACGACCCAGTACTTC.

This sequence joins TRBV5-5 and TRBJ2-3; 8 bases line up with TRBD1. The length of the CDR3 is 15 residues. The V gene's germline CDR1 is SGHKS and CDR2 YYEKEE (reference sequence). V gave up 4 bases and J gave up 1 base; unmatched junction bases: 5. The CDR3 here is CASSPTGQGTDTQYF. The DNA for the CDR3 is TGTGCCAGCAGCCCGACGGGACAGGGCACAGATACGCAGTATTTT.

The chain employs TRBV5-1 and TRBJ2-2; 8 bases align to TRBD2. Unmatched junction bases numbered 17, after V lost 8 bases and J lost 5 bases. Per germline, CDR1 SGHRS and CDR2 YFSETQ. The CDR3 covers 17 residues. The CDR3, as DNA: TGCGCCAGGAAGGAGGGAGCGGGAGTATCGGAGACCGGGGAGCTGTTTTTT. It is translated as CARKEGAGVSETGELFF.

The V gene is TRBV5-1, the J gene TRBJ1-6; 9 bases match TRBD1. This CDR3 is built from 15 residues. In germline, CDR1 is SGHRS, CDR2 YFSETQ. Unmatched junction bases numbered 5, after V lost 0 bases and J lost 10 bases. CDR3 amino acids: CASSLGGTGRSPLHF. The CDR3 nucleotides read TGCGCCAGCAGCTTGGGAGGGACAGGGCGATCACCCCTCCACTTT.

The V and J genes are TRBV5-4 and TRBJ1-1; D is undetermined. There are 13 residues in the CDR3. Per germline, CDR1 SGHNT and CDR2 YYREEE (reference sequence). Deletions cut 2 bases from V and 6 bases from J, with 11 bases between. As DNA, the CDR3 is TGTGCCAGCAGCTTAGGTCCGCCCGCTGAAGCTTTCTTT. Protein product: CASSLGPPAEAFF.

The genes are TRBV7-9 and TRBJ1-4; D ambiguous. The CDR3 contains 13 residues. The germline gives CDR1 SEHNR, CDR2 FQNEAQ (reference sequence). Trimming removed 10 bases at V and 4 bases at J, with 13 bases between. As DNA, the CDR3 is TGTGCCACCGGCCGACTGGATAATGAAAAACTGTTTTTT. Translated: CATGRLDNEKLFF.

The gene calls are TRBV14 and TRBJ2-1, with a weak D call TRBD2 (5 bases). The CDR3 runs 14 residues. The V end was cut by 3 bases, the J end by 15 bases, with 21 bases between. Germline CDR1 and CDR2: SGHDN and FVKESK. CDR3 protein: CASSQISGRGVLFF. CDR3 sequence (DNA): TGTGCCAGCAGCCAGATCTCTGGACGGGGTGTTCTGTTCTTC.